This T cell receptor beta chain came from a study of blood T cell repertoires in COVID-19. Clones were sequenced by immunoSEQ multiplex PCR, and TCRdb holds only the in-frame ones, with some missing. The sample lists some 200,000 clones; roughly 94% were seen once. Trimming pared 0 bases from V and 3 bases from J, leaving 11 bases between. Looked up from germline, CDR1 is PRHDT and CDR2 is FYEKMQ (reference sequence). The CDR3 totals 15 residues. The specimen was peripheral blood. The V call is TRBV13, the J call TRBJ1-2, with D maybe TRBD1 (5 bases). The receptor was derived from a man aged 25 to 40 with COVID-19, enrolled during active disease. The CDR3 bases are TGTGCCAGCAGCTTAGGCCAGGGAATTGACTATGGCTACACCTTC. Encoded protein: CASSLGQGIDYGYTF.